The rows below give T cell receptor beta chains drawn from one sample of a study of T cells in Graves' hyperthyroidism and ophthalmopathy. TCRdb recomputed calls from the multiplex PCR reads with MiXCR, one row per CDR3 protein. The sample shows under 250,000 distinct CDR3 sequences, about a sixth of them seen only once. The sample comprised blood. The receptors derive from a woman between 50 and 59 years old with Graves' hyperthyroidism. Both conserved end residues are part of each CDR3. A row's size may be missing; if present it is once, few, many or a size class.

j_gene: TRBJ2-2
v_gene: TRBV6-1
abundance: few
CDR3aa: CASREITRRPGELFF

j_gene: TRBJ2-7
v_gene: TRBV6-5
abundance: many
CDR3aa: CASSYYEVGTTSYEQYF

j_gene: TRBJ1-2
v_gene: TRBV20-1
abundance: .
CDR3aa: CSARPGQSYGYTF

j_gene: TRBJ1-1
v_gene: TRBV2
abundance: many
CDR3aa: CASSYVTQNTEAFF

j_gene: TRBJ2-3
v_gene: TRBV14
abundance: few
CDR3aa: CASSQLGVGDTQYF

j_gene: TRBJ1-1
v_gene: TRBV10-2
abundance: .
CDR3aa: CASRATRENTEAFF

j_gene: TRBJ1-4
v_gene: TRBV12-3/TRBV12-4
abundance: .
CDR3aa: CASSYLGGDPAPFF

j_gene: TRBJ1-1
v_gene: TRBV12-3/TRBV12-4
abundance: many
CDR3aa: CASSLLWENTEAFF

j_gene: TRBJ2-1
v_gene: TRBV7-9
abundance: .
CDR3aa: CASSFGWGNEQFF

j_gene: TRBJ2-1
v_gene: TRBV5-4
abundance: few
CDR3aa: CASSSGAAGGYNEQFF

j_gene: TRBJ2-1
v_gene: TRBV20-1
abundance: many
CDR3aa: CSARDPGRPSNEQFF

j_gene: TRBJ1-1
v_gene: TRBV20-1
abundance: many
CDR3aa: CSARRGNTEAFF